A selection of T cell receptor beta chains follows, all from one sample in a study of T cell changes during pregnancy in multiple sclerosis. TCRdb's copy holds only in-frame clones and misses some; the assay was immunoSEQ multiplex PCR. The sample holds 35,000 to 40,000 clones; roughly 87% are singletons and the top ten take 0.7% to 0.8%. The sample here was CD4+ T cells from peripheral blood mononuclear cells, taken after pregnancy. These receptors all stem from a female donor in good health, enrolled as a control in a pregnancy study. Both conserved end residues are part of each CDR3. Fields, in order: V gene, D gene, J gene, clone size, CDR3 DNA, CDR3 protein. The D gene is left open where the match is weak. Clone size, where shown, is once, few, many, or a class for clones that have expanded.

V: TRBV30; D: TRBD1; J: TRBJ1-4; size: .; DNA: TGTGCCTGGAGTGCGACAGGGGCTCGGGCTAATGAAAAACTGTTTTTT; CDR3: CAWSATGARANEKLFF
V: TRBV10-3; D: .; J: TRBJ1-2; size: .; DNA: TGTGCCATCAGTGAGAGAGGTAGGGACACTTCCCAGGATGGCTACACCTTC; CDR3: CAISERGRDTSQDGYTF
V: TRBV7-3; D: .; J: TRBJ2-3; size: .; DNA: TGTGCCAGCAGCCCAGGACTTGGAGAGGATACGCAGTATTTT; CDR3: CASSPGLGEDTQYF
V: TRBV11-3; D: TRBD1; J: TRBJ1-1; size: .; DNA: TGTGCCAGCAGCCTAACGACAGGGCCTGAATGGACTGAAGCTTTCTTT; CDR3: CASSLTTGPEWTEAFF
V: TRBV30; D: .; J: TRBJ1-2; size: .; DNA: TGTGCCTGGAGTCCGGGACTGAGCTATGGCTACACCTTC; CDR3: CAWSPGLSYGYTF
V: TRBV11-3; D: .; J: TRBJ2-1; size: .; DNA: TGTGCCAGCAGTTCCAGGTCCAATGAGCAGTTCTTC; CDR3: CASSSRSNEQFF
V: TRBV19; D: TRBD1; J: TRBJ2-1; size: .; DNA: TGTGCCAGTAGCACCGGGACAGGAAGCTACAATGAGCAGTTCTTC; CDR3: CASSTGTGSYNEQFF
V: TRBV10-1; D: TRBD1; J: TRBJ1-2; size: .; DNA: TGCGCCAGCAGTCCTAACAGGGGGACCCTCTATGGCTACACCTTC; CDR3: CASSPNRGTLYGYTF
V: TRBV6-6; D: .; J: TRBJ2-5; size: .; DNA: TGTGCCAGCAGTACTAACACAGGGACCAGGGAGACCCAGTACTTC; CDR3: CASSTNTGTRETQYF
V: TRBV7-6; D: TRBD1; J: TRBJ1-4; size: .; DNA: TGTGCCAGCAGACCCGGGACAGGGGCGACTAATGAAAAACTGTTTTTT; CDR3: CASRPGTGATNEKLFF
V: TRBV7-9; D: .; J: TRBJ1-4; size: .; DNA: TGTGCCAGCAGGGGTCGCGGGCTTCAGATGGGGGAAAAACTGTTTTTT; CDR3: CASRGRGLQMGEKLFF
V: TRBV7-2; D: TRBD1; J: TRBJ1-6; size: .; DNA: TGTGCCAGCAGCTTTAGACAGGGGGCGTCCTATAATTCACCCCTCCACTTT; CDR3: CASSFRQGASYNSPLHF
V: TRBV28; D: TRBD1; J: TRBJ2-7; size: .; DNA: TGTGCCAGCAGACCGGGACAGGGATACGAGCAGTACTTC; CDR3: CASRPGQGYEQYF
V: TRBV10-3; D: .; J: TRBJ1-5; size: .; DNA: TGTGCCATCAGGGGTAGCCTCAATCAGCCCCAGCATTTT; CDR3: CAIRGSLNQPQHF
V: TRBV4-2; D: TRBD1; J: TRBJ1-5; size: .; DNA: TGTGCCAGCAGCCAAGGTCCACAGGGGACCAATCAGCCCCAGCATTTT; CDR3: CASSQGPQGTNQPQHF
V: TRBV2; D: .; J: TRBJ1-5; size: .; DNA: TGTGCCAGCAGGCACAGGTCTAATAGCAATCAGCCCCAGCATTTT; CDR3: CASRHRSNSNQPQHF
V: TRBV28; D: .; J: TRBJ1-5; size: once; DNA: TGTGCCAGCAGCGCGGGTGTGGCGTACCAGCCCCAGCATTTT; CDR3: CASSAGVAYQPQHF
V: TRBV6-1; D: TRBD2; J: TRBJ2-3; size: .; DNA: TGTGCCAGCAGTGCCACTAGCGGGAGCTTAACAGATACGCAGTATTTT; CDR3: CASSATSGSLTDTQYF
V: TRBV27; D: .; J: TRBJ1-4; size: .; DNA: TGTGCCAGCAGTCCACTCTCCTGGGGAGGGGAAAAACTGTTTTTT; CDR3: CASSPLSWGGEKLFF
V: TRBV19; D: .; J: TRBJ2-2; size: .; DNA: TGTGCCAGTAGTACAACTACCGGGACACCAACTAACACCGGGGAGCTGTTTTTT; CDR3: CASSTTTGTPTNTGELFF
V: TRBV7-9; D: .; J: TRBJ1-3; size: .; DNA: TGTGCCAGCAGCAACGGGGGAACCTACTCTGGAAACACCATATATTTT; CDR3: CASSNGGTYSGNTIYF
V: TRBV19; D: .; J: TRBJ2-3; size: .; DNA: TGTGCCAGTCGATTGCGGGACACAGATACGCAGTATTTT; CDR3: CASRLRDTDTQYF
V: TRBV7-2; D: TRBD1; J: TRBJ1-2; size: .; DNA: TGTGCCAGCAGCCAGGGACAGGGTGTTCTCTATGGCTACACCTTC; CDR3: CASSQGQGVLYGYTF
V: TRBV5-4; D: TRBD1; J: TRBJ1-2; size: .; DNA: TGTGCCAGCAGCTTGGCCGCAGGGGGTAATGGCTACACCTTC; CDR3: CASSLAAGGNGYTF
V: TRBV11-3; D: TRBD1; J: TRBJ2-7; size: .; DNA: TGTGCCAGCAGCCCAGGACAGGGGTCCTACGAGCAGTACTTC; CDR3: CASSPGQGSYEQYF
V: TRBV7-3; D: TRBD2; J: TRBJ2-3; size: .; DNA: TGTGCCAGCAGCTTACTAGCGGGAGTCACAGATACGCAGTATTTT; CDR3: CASSLLAGVTDTQYF
V: TRBV10-2; D: .; J: TRBJ1-3; size: .; DNA: TGCGCCAGCAAGGAGAGGTACTCTGGAAACACCATATATTTT; CDR3: CASKERYSGNTIYF
V: TRBV27; D: TRBD1; J: TRBJ1-2; size: few; DNA: TGTGCCAGCACCCCGGGACAGGGGAGGTATGGCTACACCTTC; CDR3: CASTPGQGRYGYTF
V: TRBV7-2; D: .; J: TRBJ1-2; size: .; DNA: TGTGCCAGCAGCTTAGCGCAGGGAAGTTATGGCTACACCTTC; CDR3: CASSLAQGSYGYTF
V: TRBV18; D: TRBD1; J: TRBJ1-5; size: .; DNA: TGTGCCAGCTCACCAATGGGACAGGTTTATCAGCCCCAGCATTTT; CDR3: CASSPMGQVYQPQHF
V: TRBV28; D: .; J: TRBJ1-2; size: .; DNA: TGTGCCAGCAGACAGGGTTATGACTATGGCTACACCTTC; CDR3: CASRQGYDYGYTF
V: TRBV19; D: .; J: TRBJ2-1; size: .; DNA: TGTGCCAGTACCTCGACTTCCCGCTACAATGAGCAGTTCTTC; CDR3: CASTSTSRYNEQFF
V: TRBV28; D: .; J: TRBJ2-7; size: .; DNA: TGTGCCAGCAGTTCGTCCTACGAGCAGTACTTC; CDR3: CASSSSYEQYF